These 23 T cell receptor beta chains came from one sample sequenced in a study of blood T cell repertoires in COVID-19 (dated by TCRdb to the early 2020s). Library preparation employed the immunoSEQ multiplex PCR assay. Held by TCRdb, this immuneACCESS table contains in-frame sequences only and omits some clones. Under half of the omission traces to an unresolved V gene where checked; the cause of the rest is unknown. The sample data list under 150,000 clones, and roughly 84% of these were observed just once. Roughly 8.4% of the sample belongs to the ten largest clones. Sequenced input: peripheral blood. These receptors originate from an older woman who had recovered from COVID-19.

The V call is TRBV3-1 (or the pseudogene TRBV3-2), the J call TRBJ1-4; TRBD1 is a possible D gene (6 bases). The CDR3 covers 13 residues. Per the germline V gene, CDR1 is LGHDT and CDR2 is YNNKEL (reference sequence). The V end was cut by 4 bases, the J end by 9 bases, with 12 bases between. The CDR3 coding sequence is TGTGCCAGCAGCCTGCCGGGACATCAAAAACTGTTTTTT. Protein sequence: CASSLPGHQKLFF.

Written as DNA, the CDR3 is TGCAGCGTGGGGGGGTACACCGGGGAGCTGTTTTTT. This encodes CSVGGYTGELFF. The rearrangement links TRBV29-1 to TRBJ2-2, with 7 bases matching TRBD2. The CDR3 has 12 residues. V lost 6 bases to trimming and J lost 3 bases; unmatched junction nucleotides: 1. In germline, CDR1 is SQVTM, CDR2 ANQGSEA.

The V and J genes are TRBV6-6 and TRBJ2-7, with TRBD1 matching over 8 bases. Germline-derived CDR1 and CDR2 are MNHNY and SVGAGI (reference sequence). V lost 0 bases to trimming and J lost 2 bases; unmatched junction nucleotides: 3. The CDR3 consists of 15 residues. CDR3 sequence reads: CASSYSGTGTYEQYF. CDR3 DNA: TGTGCCAGCAGTTACTCAGGGACAGGCACCTACGAGCAGTACTTC.

The gene calls are TRBV5-6 and TRBJ1-1; perhaps TRBD1 as D (6 bases). CDR3 size: 11 residues. The V end was cut by 7 bases, the J end by 6 bases, with 10 bases between. CDR1 SGHDT and CDR2 YYEEEE come from the germline V gene. The CDR3, as DNA: TGTGCCAGCTCTCACAGGGCTGAAGCTTTCTTT. Protein product: CASSHRAEAFF. Full variable domain (outside the CDR3, taken from reference TRBV5-6 and TRBJ1-1): DAGVTQSPTHLIKTRGQQVTLRCSPKSGHDTVSWYQQALGQGPQFIFQYYEEEERQRGNFPDRFSGHQFPNYSSELNVNALLLGDSALYLCASSHRAEAFFGQGTRLTVV.

This clone has more than one count but fewer than ten. This chain connects TRBV5-4 to TRBJ1-2, with a possible D match to TRBD1 (6 bases). Germline V gene data show CDR1 as SGHNT and CDR2 as YYREEE (reference sequence). The CDR3 is 14 amino acids. V was shortened by 2 bases and J by 8 bases, with 16 bases between the two germline ends. The CDR3 is CASSFGGRQEGYTF. CDR3 DNA: TGTGCCAGCAGCTTCGGGGGGCGCCAGGAAGGCTACACCTTC.

The chain combines TRBV4-2 with TRBJ1-2; unclear D gene. Per germline, CDR1 LGHNA and CDR2 YNFKEQ. The CDR3 has 15 residues. Trimming stripped 0 bases from V and 4 bases from J, with 12 bases between. The CDR3 spells CASSQEILQVYGYTF. In DNA, the CDR3 is TGTGCCAGCAGCCAAGAAATCTTGCAGGTCTATGGCTACACCTTC.

This clone has a single count. The chain links TRBV18 to TRBJ1-3, with a tentative D call TRBD1 (5 bases). The CDR3 loop spans 14 amino acids. The V and J ends lost 3 bases and 2 bases respectively, with 8 bases between them. Germline V CDR1 and CDR2: KGHSH, LQKENI. CDR3 sequence (DNA): TGTGCCAGCTCACCCGGGGGTCCTGGAAACACCATATATTTT. The encoded protein is CASSPGGPGNTIYF.

This clone has only one observation. J is TRBJ2-2 and V is TRBV12-3 or TRBV12-4, with D unclear. The V gene lost 5 bases and the J gene lost 1 base, with 5 bases spanning the gap. The CDR3 covers 13 residues. CDR3 sequence reads: CASSPWNTGELFF. CDR3 DNA sequence: TGTGCCAGCAGTCCCTGGAACACCGGGGAGCTGTTTTTT.

This clone has only a few counts. This sequence joins TRBV11-2 and TRBJ1-6; possibly TRBD1 for D (6 bases). Germline assignment: CDR1 SGHAT and CDR2 FQNNGV. The V end lost 6 bases, the J end lost 7 bases, and 19 bases lay between the germline ends. This CDR3 contains 16 residues. The CDR3 DNA reads as TGTGCCAGCAGTCCGAATACAGGGTTCTTCAATTCACCCCTCCACTTT. Translated, it gives CASSPNTGFFNSPLHF.

This sequence joins TRBV27 and TRBJ1-1, with 8 bases aligning to TRBD1. This CDR3 is built from 15 residues. V lost 4 bases and J lost 3; bases outside the gene matches: 7. Germline V lookup: CDR1 MNHEY, CDR2 SMNVEV (reference sequence). The CDR3 nucleotides read TGTGCCAGCAGTTCAGACAGGGGATGGTACACTGAAGCTTTCTTT. This translates into CASSSDRGWYTEAFF.

The rearrangement uses TRBV7-2 and TRBJ2-1; perhaps TRBD2 as D (6 bases). The CDR3 contains 15 residues. V was cut by 4 bases and J by 9 bases, with 19 bases left in between. Germline V gene lookup returns CDR1 SGHTA and CDR2 FQGNSA. The CDR3 is CASSSPRGRRGEQFF. The CDR3 region has the DNA TGTGCCAGCAGCTCCCCTCGCGGACGGAGGGGTGAGCAGTTCTTC.

The CDR3 DNA follows: TGTGCCAGCAGCCCGGGACAGGGGGCAACTAATGAAAAACTGTTTTTT. Protein: CASSPGQGATNEKLFF. The V call is TRBV4-2, the J call TRBJ1-4, with TRBD1 matching 11 bases. V shed 4 bases, J shed 0 bases, and the junction held 1 base outside the gene matches. The CDR3 has 16 residues. Germline V lookup: CDR1 LGHNA, CDR2 YNFKEQ.

CDR3 sequence (DNA): TGCGCCAGCAGCCAAGAGTCGCTAGCGGGGGGTCGGACCACCGGGGAGCTGTTTTTT. Encoded protein: CASSQESLAGGRTTGELFF. The gene calls are TRBV4-1 and TRBJ2-2; TRBD2 matches at 11 bases. Germline V gives CDR1 MGHRA, CDR2 YSYEKL. Trimming cost V 0 bases and J 4 bases; bases outside gene matches: 10. CDR3 length: 19 amino acids.

The chain has TRBV7-2 and TRBJ2-3, with TRBD2 matching 12 bases. V dropped 1 base and J dropped 5; count of bases not matched to a gene: 7. The CDR3 is 17 residues long. Germline lookup yields CDR1 SGHTA and CDR2 FQGNSA. CDR3 sequence: CASSLGVLAGGGDTQYF. Here the CDR3 DNA reads TGTGCCAGCAGCTTAGGGGTACTAGCGGGGGGCGGAGATACGCAGTATTTT.

This clone was picked up one time. The DNA for the CDR3 is TGTGCCAGCATGGGACTAGCGGGTAACACCGGGGAGCTGTTTTTT. It encodes CASMGLAGNTGELFF. The gene calls are TRBV2 and TRBJ2-2; 12 bases are shared with TRBD2. The CDR3 sequence is 15 residues long. Germline CDR1 reads SNHLY; CDR2 reads FYNNEI. The V gene end was trimmed by 7 bases and the J gene end by 2 bases; junction bases not matched to a gene: 2. Variable domain in full (rest from reference TRBV2 and TRBJ2-2): EPEVTQTPSHQVTQMGQEVILRCVPISNHLYFYWYRQILGQKVEFLVSFYNNEISEKSEIFDDQFSVERPDGSNFTLKIRSTKLEDSAMYFCASMGLAGNTGELFFGEGSRLTVL.

The chain combines TRBV10-3 with TRBJ2-1; 8 bases match TRBD1. V gave up 0 bases and J gave up 7 bases; unmatched junction bases: 5. Germline lookup yields CDR1 ENHRY and CDR2 SYGVKD. The CDR3 spans 15 residues. CDR3 loop: CAISESQGAINEQFF. In DNA form, the CDR3 reads TGTGCCATCAGTGAGTCGCAGGGGGCTATAAATGAGCAGTTCTTC.

The chain links TRBV5-4 to TRBJ2-3; 11 nucleotides align to TRBD2. The CDR3 runs to 15 residues. The V gene end was trimmed by 4 bases and the J gene end by 4 bases; junction bases not matched to a gene: 5. Germline values: CDR1 SGHNT, CDR2 YYREEE (reference sequence). CDR3 loop: CASSPDSGRADTQYF. The CDR3 bases are TGTGCCAGCAGCCCGGATAGCGGGAGGGCAGATACGCAGTATTTT.

V and J are TRBV18 and TRBJ2-7; possibly TRBD1 for D (6 bases). The CDR3 is 13 residues long. V was trimmed by 4 bases and J by 6 bases, leaving 13 bases between them. The germline V gene encodes CDR1 KGHSH and CDR2 LQKENI. This CDR3 reads CASSQDRKREQYF. CDR3 nucleotides: TGTGCCAGCTCACAAGACAGGAAGCGCGAGCAGTACTTC.

V gene TRBV20-1 combines with J gene TRBJ1-6; possible D gene TRBD1, 5 bases. The germline gives CDR1 DFQATT, CDR2 SNEGSKA (reference sequence). V shed 6 bases and J shed 7 bases, with 16 bases lying between them. The CDR3 has 14 residues. As DNA, the CDR3 is TGCAGTGCCAGTCGGGCAGGGCGAAATTCACCCCTCCACTTT. Residues: CSASRAGRNSPLHF.

Only one count was recorded for this clone. This rearrangement joins TRBV2 to TRBJ2-7, with D possibly TRBD2 on 6 matching bases. V lost 5 bases, J lost 3 bases, and 11 bases lay in between. Germline values: CDR1 SNHLY, CDR2 FYNNEI. The CDR3 length is 13 residues. CDR3 DNA: TGTGCCAGCAGTACAATGGGGGGCTACGAGCAGTACTTC. Translating gives CASSTMGGYEQYF.

The chain links TRBV10-3 to TRBJ2-7; 7 bases are a match to TRBD1. Trimming cost V 8 bases and J 2 bases; bases outside gene matches: 3. The V gene's germline CDR1 is ENHRY and CDR2 SYGVKD. The CDR3 sequence is 12 residues long. Written as DNA, the CDR3 is TGTGCCATCGGGACAGTAGCCTACGAGCAGTACTTC. It translates to CAIGTVAYEQYF.

The chain carries TRBV7-9 and TRBJ2-5, with D maybe TRBD1 (5 bases). CDR1 SEHNR and CDR2 FQNEAQ come from the germline V gene (reference sequence). Trimming shortened V by 1 base and J by 0 bases, and 6 bases separated the two germline ends. The CDR3 spans 14 residues. CDR3 sequence reads: CASSLGTHQETQYF. The CDR3 nucleotides are TGTGCCAGCAGCTTAGGGACACACCAAGAGACCCAGTACTTC.

The V and J genes are TRBV7-2 and TRBJ2-7; D remains unclear. The germline V and J ends were trimmed by 1 base and 1 base, with 14 bases remaining between them. Germline CDR1 is SGHTA and CDR2 is FQGNSA. The CDR3 spans 16 residues. The chain's CDR3 is CASSLGISSTSYEQYF. DNA of the CDR3: TGTGCCAGCAGCTTAGGGATTAGCTCCACATCCTACGAGCAGTACTTC.